Below, 12 T cell receptor beta chains from the same sample are listed, as sequenced in a study of blood T cell repertoires in COVID-19. Measured with immunoSEQ multiplex PCR; TCRdb has only the in-frame clones, and not every one. The sample has about 200,000 clones, around 80% seen once. Input material: peripheral blood. All receptors derive from a human donor in a cohort sampled during active COVID-19.

V and J are TRBV6-6 and TRBJ1-2; D remains ambiguous. There are 13 residues in the CDR3. Germline V gives CDR1 MNHNY, CDR2 SVGAGI (reference sequence). With 5 bases removed from V and 4 bases from J, the gap between germline ends came to 11 bases. CDR3 in DNA: TGTGCCAGCAGTCCTCAGGTTACCTATGGCTACACCTTC. It is translated as CASSPQVTYGYTF.

This chain links TRBV5-1 with TRBJ2-6; 9 bases agree with TRBD2. Germline CDR1 is SGHRS and CDR2 is YFSETQ. CDR3 length equals 17 residues. The V segment lost 1 base and the J segment 0 bases; nucleotides outside the gene matches: 2. The CDR3 sequence: CASSLSAGGSGANVLTF. The CDR3 nucleotides are TGCGCCAGCAGCTTGTCAGCGGGAGGCTCTGGGGCCAACGTCCTGACTTTC.

The gene calls are TRBV4-1 and TRBJ2-7; D is undetermined. The CDR3 contains 17 residues. Trimming cost V 0 bases and J 1 base, with 16 bases left between them. Germline V gene data show CDR1 as MGHRA and CDR2 as YSYEKL. The CDR3 DNA reads TGCGCCAGCAGCCAAGAGTCATCCGTTACAGCATCCTACGAGCAGTACTTC. It specifies CASSQESSVTASYEQYF.

The chain carries TRBV28 and TRBJ2-2, with D perhaps matching TRBD2 (5 bases). Deletions cut 5 bases from V and 1 base from J, with 11 bases between. Germline CDR1 and CDR2: MDHEN and SYDVKM. There are 15 residues in the CDR3. CDR3 nucleotide sequence: TGTGCCAGCAGTCTCGGACTTTTGAACACCGGGGAGCTGTTTTTT. Protein: CASSLGLLNTGELFF. Full variable domain (missing parts from reference TRBV28 and TRBJ2-2): DVKVTQSSRYLVKRTGEKVFLECVQDMDHENMFWYRQDPGLGLRLIYFSYDVKMKEKGDIPEGYSVSREKKERFSLILESASTNQTSMYLCASSLGLLNTGELFFGEGSRLTVL.

The chain uses TRBV28 and TRBJ2-7, with a tentative D call TRBD2 (6 bases). The CDR3 has 15 residues. Trimming stripped 1 base from V and 2 bases from J, with 12 bases between. Germline V lookup: CDR1 MDHEN, CDR2 SYDVKM. The CDR3 region is CASSLSGTATYEQYF. CDR3 coding DNA: TGTGCCAGCAGTTTATCAGGGACTGCAACCTACGAGCAGTACTTC.

The chain links TRBV6-1 to TRBJ2-7; 14 positions match TRBD2. Per the germline V gene, CDR1 is MNHNS and CDR2 is SASEGT. V lost 4 bases to trimming and J lost 6 bases; unmatched junction nucleotides: 8. The CDR3 loop spans 16 amino acids. The CDR3 DNA sequence: TGTGCCAGCAGTGCCGGGACTAGCGGGAGACTTGGCGAGCAGTACTTC. Encoded protein: CASSAGTSGRLGEQYF.

The gene calls are TRBV5-1 and TRBJ2-6, with a tentative D call TRBD2 (5 bases). The CDR3 has 16 residues. V shed 1 base and J shed 1 base, with 9 bases lying between them. Per germline, CDR1 SGHRS and CDR2 YFSETQ. The CDR3 loop reads CASSLLGESGANVLTF. The CDR3 bases are TGCGCCAGCAGCTTGTTGGGAGAGTCTGGGGCCAACGTCCTGACTTTC.

This clone came up once. In DNA, the CDR3 is TGTGCCAGCAGCCGCCATGACAGGGGAGATAATTCACCCCTCCACTTT. It encodes CASSRHDRGDNSPLHF. The rearrangement uses TRBV11-1 and TRBJ1-6, with 8 bases lining up with TRBD1. Looked up from germline, CDR1 is SGHAT and CDR2 is FQDESV (reference sequence). V gave up 5 bases and J gave up 5 bases; unmatched junction bases: 8. This CDR3 comprises 16 residues.

V usage is TRBV11-1 and J usage is TRBJ2-3; D perhaps matches TRBD1 (7 bases). V shed 6 bases and J shed 1 base, with 11 bases lying between them. The CDR3 consists of 14 residues. Germline CDR1 is SGHAT and CDR2 is FQDESV (reference sequence). This chain's CDR3 is CASRGGTGTDTQYF. Here the CDR3 DNA reads TGTGCCAGCAGAGGGGGGACAGGCACAGATACGCAGTATTTT.

The chain joins TRBV2 to TRBJ2-5; TRBD2 matches at 7 bases. This CDR3 region has 14 residues. Trimming took 3 bases from V and 3 from J; bases not matched to a gene: 4. Germline-derived CDR1 and CDR2 are SNHLY and FYNNEI. As DNA, the CDR3 is TGTGCCAGCAGTGAGCTAGCGGAAAAAGAGACCCAGTACTTC. Its protein is CASSELAEKETQYF. Filled out from reference TRBV2 and TRBJ2-5, the complete variable domain reads EPEVTQTPSHQVTQMGQEVILRCVPISNHLYFYWYRQILGQKVEFLVSFYNNEISEKSEIFDDQFSVERPDGSNFTLKIRSTKLEDSAMYFCASSELAEKETQYFGPGTRLLVL.

The rearrangement uses TRBV19 and TRBJ2-1; 8 nucleotides match TRBD2. The germline CDR1 and CDR2 sequences are LNHDA and SQIVND (reference sequence). V lost 7 bases to trimming and J lost 7 bases; unmatched junction nucleotides: 9. The CDR3 consists of 14 residues. The CDR3: CASKKREFSNEQFF. CDR3 sequence (DNA): TGTGCCAGTAAAAAGCGGGAGTTTAGTAATGAGCAGTTCTTC.

In its sample, this clone was seen once. The V and J genes are TRBV19 and TRBJ2-7; TRBD2 matches at 7 bases. This CDR3 region has 16 residues. V shed 5 bases, J shed 2 bases, and the junction held 12 bases outside the gene matches. Germline CDR1 reads LNHDA; CDR2 reads SQIVND (reference sequence). The CDR3 bases are TGTGCCAGTAGTGCCTATCTAGCGGAGCCGACCTACGAGCAGTACTTC. This codes for CASSAYLAEPTYEQYF.